This TCR beta chain was sequenced during a study of cytomegalovirus exposure and HLA in healthy donors. The assay was immunoSEQ multiplex PCR, and TCRdb's table has in-frame clones only and misses some. The sample includes 150,000 to 200,000 clones, 84% seen only once; the top ten take about 10%. Germline V gene data show CDR1 as SGHRS and CDR2 as YFSETQ. The ends were cut back, 6 bases at V and 4 bases at J, with 13 bases in the middle. This CDR3 is built from 13 residues. The sequence derives from a young man in good health and CMV-seropositive. V usage is TRBV5-1 and J usage is TRBJ1-2; D not resolved. The sequencing sample was made of PBMCs. CDR3 sequence reads: CASTSRDSYGYTF. DNA of the CDR3: TGCGCCAGCACGTCCCGAGATAGCTATGGCTACACCTTC.